This entry lists 25 T cell receptor beta chains sequenced from one sample in a study of prognosis after radiotherapy for stage I lung cancer. Two-round multiplex PCR amplified TCR beta CDR3 from genomic DNA. The authors ran first-round PCR with primers specific to each TRBV and TRBJ gene. TCRdb passed the multiplex PCR reads through MiXCR, listing each CDR3 protein once. The profile shows approximately 8,800 distinct CDR3 sequences, 62% of them singletons. The sequencing used PBMCs, collected before or after stereotactic body radiation therapy (not recorded which). Receptors were obtained from a donor over 45 with non-small cell lung cancer.

By its share, this clonotype is medium-sized (0.01 to 0.1%). This chain uses TRBV2 with TRBJ2-1, with 12 bases identical to TRBD2. The germline gives CDR1 SNHLY, CDR2 FYNNEI. V trimming: 4 bases; J trimming: 4 bases; junction bases outside the gene matches: 8. This CDR3 is built from 17 residues. The CDR3 sequence is CASSGRLAGVGYNEQFF. The DNA of the CDR3 is TGTGCCAGCAGTGGGAGACTAGCGGGAGTCGGTTACAATGAGCAGTTCTTC.

V is TRBV11-2 and J is TRBJ2-1; D ambiguous. The germline V and J ends were trimmed by 2 bases and 0 bases, with 5 bases remaining between them. Per the germline V gene, CDR1 is SGHAT and CDR2 is FQNNGV. The CDR3 loop spans 14 amino acids. The CDR3, as DNA: TGTGCCAGCAGCTTACTGAGCTCCTACAATGAGCAGTTCTTC. It is translated as CASSLLSSYNEQFF.

The V and J genes are TRBV6-1 and TRBJ2-1; 10 bases are a match to TRBD2. This CDR3 region has 14 residues. Germline V gene data show CDR1 as MNHNS and CDR2 as SASEGT. V gave up 7 bases and J gave up 8 bases; unmatched junction bases: 8. CDR3 amino acids: CASKISSGSDEQFF. The CDR3, as DNA: TGTGCCAGCAAGATCTCTAGCGGGAGCGATGAGCAGTTCTTC.

The J gene is TRBJ1-1, the V gene TRBV7-2; 7 nucleotides agree with TRBD1. From germline, CDR1 is SGHTA and CDR2 FQGNSA. The CDR3 covers 15 residues. Trimming took 5 bases from V and 0 from J; bases not matched to a gene: 6. The CDR3 DNA sequence: TGTGCCAGCAGCGCAGCTACAGGGGTGAACACTGAAGCTTTCTTT. Its translation: CASSAATGVNTEAFF.

This chain joins TRBV19 and TRBJ1-3; TRBD1 might be the D (6 bases). Germline V CDR1 and CDR2: LNHDA, SQIVND (reference sequence). The CDR3 is made up of 17 amino acids. The V gene lost 6 bases and the J gene lost 1 base, with 19 bases spanning the gap. Here the CDR3 DNA reads TGTGCCAGTAGCCAAGGCGGACAGAAGCTTTCTGGAAACACCATATATTTT. Protein product: CASSQGGQKLSGNTIYF.

The chain has TRBV7-2 and TRBJ2-1; 8 bases map to TRBD1. Losses at the gene ends were 5 bases for V and 7 bases for J; bases not matched to a gene: 4. CDR3 length: 13 residues. Germline V gives CDR1 SGHTA, CDR2 FQGNSA. The CDR3 loop is CASSPRQGNEQFF. In nucleotides, the CDR3 is TGTGCCAGCAGCCCGCGACAGGGGAATGAGCAGTTCTTC.

This clonotype was counted a single time. The chain recombines TRBV6-1 with TRBJ2-5; the D gene is possibly TRBD1 (7 bases). CDR1 is MNHNS and CDR2 is SASEGT in the germline V gene. The CDR3 extends over 15 amino acids. Trimming stripped 8 bases from V and 5 bases from J, with 21 bases between. The CDR3 region has the DNA TGTGCCAGCCAGGCTGGCCAGGGGGGATCGGAGACCCAGTACTTC. This translates into CASQAGQGGSETQYF.

A remark on this clonotype: A far larger clone differs by one base, so this is likely a read error. The CDR3 loop reads CASSKGHNANTEELFF. Written as DNA, the CDR3 is TGTGCCAGCTCTAAGGGGCATAACGCGAACACCGAGGAGCTGTTTTTT. The chain is built from TRBV6-4 and TRBJ2-2, with D maybe TRBD1 (5 bases). Looked up from germline, CDR1 is MRHNA and CDR2 is SNTAGT. This CDR3 contains 16 residues.

V and J are TRBV20-1 and TRBJ2-1; unclear D gene. Looked up from germline, CDR1 is DFQATT and CDR2 is SNEGSKA (reference sequence). The ends were cut back, 3 bases at V and 10 bases at J, with 13 bases in the middle. The CDR3 runs to 12 residues. The CDR3, as DNA: TGCAGTGCTAGCGATCCCCCAGGAGAGCAGTTCTTC. Protein sequence: CSASDPPGEQFF.

This clonotype is medium-sized (0.01 to 0.1%) by share. The V call is TRBV20-1, the J call TRBJ1-2, with D unresolved. CDR1 is DFQATT, CDR2 SNEGSKA, per germline (reference sequence). V dropped 1 base and J dropped 5 bases, with 14 bases sitting between them. The CDR3 totals 14 residues. CDR3 nucleotides: TGCAGTGCTAGAGTTTCGGGGATCGGTTATGGCTACACCTTC. It translates to CSARVSGIGYGYTF.

V usage is TRBV6-1 and J usage is TRBJ2-3; D is undetermined. The CDR3 spans 16 residues. V lost 5 bases and J lost 4, with 19 bases in between. Germline CDR1 MNHNS, CDR2 SASEGT. CDR3 sequence reads: CASSLLTWRSADTQYF. The CDR3 DNA is TGTGCCAGCAGTCTCCTGACATGGCGCTCCGCAGATACGCAGTATTTT.

The J gene is TRBJ2-7, the V gene TRBV12-3 or TRBV12-4; TRBD2 matches at 14 bases. The CDR3 spans 16 residues. V lost 5 bases, J lost 0 bases, and 3 bases stayed unmatched. The CDR3 DNA reads as TGTGCCAGCAGTGAAGGGACTAGCGGGAGCTCCTACGAGCAGTACTTC. Protein product: CASSEGTSGSSYEQYF.

This sequence joins TRBV6-1 and TRBJ1-5, with 7 positions matching TRBD1. Germline V lookup: CDR1 MNHNS, CDR2 SASEGT. The length of the CDR3 is 16 residues. V was clipped by 2 bases and J by 5 bases; unmatched bases: 9. This CDR3 reads CASSESRTGAYQPQHF. The CDR3 DNA reads as TGTGCCAGCAGTGAAAGCCGGACAGGAGCTTATCAGCCCCAGCATTTT.

This clonotype is medium-sized. This chain joins TRBV27 and TRBJ2-2; TRBD2 matches 11 bases. Germline CDR1 is MNHEY and CDR2 is SMNVEV (reference sequence). With V trimmed by 6 bases and J by 5 bases, 8 bases remained unmatched. This CDR3 has 16 residues. CDR3 region: CASRSTRTSGTGELFF. CDR3 DNA sequence: TGTGCCAGCAGATCCACCCGGACTAGCGGGACCGGGGAGCTGTTTTTT.

The rearrangement links TRBV6-1 to TRBJ2-1; 9 positions match TRBD2. J lost 0 bases, V lost 7 bases, and 13 bases had no gene match. CDR1 is MNHNS, CDR2 SASEGT, per germline. The CDR3 totals 18 residues. DNA of the CDR3: TGTGCCAGCACCCCTGGTGCTAGCGGGGCGAGCTCCTACAATGAGCAGTTCTTC. Translating it yields CASTPGASGASSYNEQFF.

This clonotype rates as medium-sized. Here the CDR3 DNA reads TGCGCCAGCAGCTTTGGGTCGTCTAGCACAGATACGCAGTATTTT. Its protein is CASSFGSSSTDTQYF. The J gene is TRBJ2-3, the V gene TRBV5-1; D is undetermined. CDR1 SGHRS and CDR2 YFSETQ come from the germline V gene. The CDR3 totals 15 residues. V lost 2 bases, J lost 0 bases, and 10 bases lay in between. The full variable domain, rest sourced from reference TRBV5-1 and TRBJ2-3, is KAGVTQTPRYLIKTRGQQVTLSCSPISGHRSVSWYQQTPGQGLQFLFEYFSETQRNKGNFPGRFSGRQFSNSRSEMNVSTLELGDSALYLCASSFGSSSTDTQYFGPGTRLTVL.

This clonotype has a count of ten or more. A much more abundant neighbour one base away suggests this may be a read error. The V and J genes are TRBV20-1 and TRBJ2-7; TRBD1 matches at 11 bases. CDR1 DFQATT and CDR2 SNEGSKA come from the germline V gene (reference sequence). CDR3 length: 16 amino acids. The CDR3 here is CSTREFIGQGAYEQYF. CDR3 coding DNA: TGCAGTACTAGAGAATTTATCGGACAGGGGGCTTACGAGCAGTACTTC.

Concerning this clonotype: A read error is the likely source, as a far larger clone sits one nucleotide away. The CDR3 reads CAISTAGRDGYTF. The CDR3 bases are TGTGCCATCAGTACGGCGGGGCGAGATGGCTACACCTTC. The V and J genes are TRBV6-5 and TRBJ1-2, with D perhaps matching TRBD1 (5 bases). Per germline, CDR1 MNHEY and CDR2 SVGAGI. This CDR3 has 13 amino acids.

The chain has TRBV6-5 and TRBJ2-5; the match to TRBD2 covers 12 bases. The CDR3 contains 15 residues. V lost 7 bases, J lost 5 bases, and 8 bases stayed unmatched. Germline V gene data show CDR1 as MNHEY and CDR2 as SVGAGI. Written as DNA, the CDR3 is TGTGCCAGCATGTCGACTAGCGGGAGTTTGGAGACCCAGTACTTC. Translating it yields CASMSTSGSLETQYF.

By proportion, this clonotype is medium-sized. This chain joins TRBV5-5 and TRBJ2-1, with D uncertain. The V gene lost 2 bases and the J gene lost 5 bases, with 17 bases spanning the gap. The CDR3 is 16 residues long. Germline CDR1 SGHKS, CDR2 YYEKEE (reference sequence). The chain's CDR3 is CASSFSPPADNNEQFF. The DNA of the CDR3 is TGTGCCAGCAGCTTTTCCCCCCCCGCCGACAACAATGAGCAGTTCTTC.

The rearrangement uses TRBV20-1 and TRBJ1-1; D is unclear. Germline CDR1 and CDR2: DFQATT and SNEGSKA (reference sequence). This CDR3 has 14 amino acids. The V end lost 4 bases, the J end lost 5 bases, and 17 bases lay between the germline ends. The CDR3 protein is CSAISPGEWTEAFF. CDR3 sequence (DNA): TGCAGTGCTATCTCGCCCGGGGAGTGGACTGAAGCTTTCTTT.

This chain joins TRBV20-1 and TRBJ2-1, with TRBD2 matching over 15 bases. CDR1 and CDR2 (germline): DFQATT, SNEGSKA (reference sequence). V dropped 2 bases and J dropped 7; count of bases not matched to a gene: 9. The CDR3 has 17 residues. This CDR3 is CSARLYTGTSGRNEQFF. In DNA form, the CDR3 reads TGCAGTGCTAGACTATATACCGGGACTAGCGGGAGGAATGAGCAGTTCTTC.

Comments on this clonotype: A read error likely explains this, since a far larger clone differs by one base. The gene calls are TRBV6-1 and TRBJ1-1, with TRBD1 matching over 7 bases. Germline CDR1 MNHNS, CDR2 SASEGT. The CDR3 contains 13 residues. The J segment lost 5 bases and the V segment lost 7 bases, leaving 7 bases of the junction unmatched. The CDR3 DNA follows: TGTGCCAGCATTTCACAGGGGCGGACTGAAGCTTTCTTT. As protein: CASISQGRTEAFF.

This clonotype is medium-sized (0.01 to 0.1%). The chain uses TRBV24-1 and TRBJ2-2; D perhaps matches TRBD1 (5 bases). Trimming took off 7 bases at V and 3 bases at J, with 17 bases between the two ends. The CDR3 length is 16 residues. CDR1 is KGHDR, CDR2 SFDVKD, per germline. The CDR3 DNA reads TGTGCCACCAGCTGGGCTAAGACAGCAGACACCGGGGAGCTGTTTTTT. Its translation: CATSWAKTADTGELFF.

In this sample, this clonotype turned up a few times. A far larger clone is one base from this, pointing to a likely read error. This chain links TRBV6-4 with TRBJ1-2; perhaps TRBD1 as D (6 bases). Trimming removed 5 bases from V and 5 bases from J, with 12 bases in between. Germline V gives CDR1 MRHNA, CDR2 SNTAGT. This CDR3 has 13 residues. This CDR3 is CASSQGLWYGYTF. CDR3 in DNA: TGTGCCAGCAGTCAGGGGCTATGGTATGGCTACACCTTC.